Below, 5 T cell receptor beta chains from the same sample are listed, as sequenced in a study of CD8 T cells in Susac syndrome. Roughly 0.5 to 1 ug RNA was reverse transcribed with random hexamers. In TCRdb, the immunoSEQ multiplex PCR reads were re-called with MiXCR into one record per CDR3 protein. The sample shows approximately 190,000 distinct CDR3 sequences, about 94% of them seen only once. The sequencing sample was made of CD4+ T cells from PBMCs. Receptors originate from a human donor with Susac syndrome.

This clonotype was seen a single time. V usage is TRBV7-9 and J usage is TRBJ1-5; perhaps TRBD1 as D (5 bases). Germline CDR1 SEHNR, CDR2 FQNEAQ (reference sequence). V dropped 4 bases and J dropped 6 bases, with 13 bases sitting between them. This CDR3 contains 14 residues. CDR3 DNA sequence: TGTGCCAGCAGCTCCTTGGAGGGACGTCAGCCCCAGCATTTT. Translating gives CASSSLEGRQPQHF.

The CDR3 sequence: CAWSFLAGRSTGELFF. CDR3 coding DNA: TGTGCCTGGAGTTTCCTAGCGGGGCGGTCCACCGGGGAGCTGTTTTTT. V usage is TRBV30 and J usage is TRBJ2-2, with 9 nucleotides matching TRBD2. The CDR3 runs to 16 residues. The ends lost 2 bases at V and 4 bases at J; junction bases unmatched: 8. Germline assignment: CDR1 GTSNPN and CDR2 SVGIG (reference sequence).

The chain has TRBV25-1 and TRBJ1-1, with a tentative D call TRBD1 (5 bases). The CDR3 runs 14 residues. Germline values: CDR1 MGHDK, CDR2 SYGVNS. The V and J ends lost 1 base and 8 bases respectively, with 14 bases between them. The CDR3, as DNA: TGTGCCAGCAGTGAATCACGGACACGGCCCGAAGCTTTCTTT. Its protein product is CASSESRTRPEAFF. The whole variable domain, filled in from reference TRBV25-1 and TRBJ1-1, reads EADIYQTPRYLVIGTGKKITLECSQTMGHDKMYWYQQDPGMELHLIHYSYGVNSTEKGDLSSESTVSRIRTEHFPLTLESARPSHTSQYLCASSESRTRPEAFFGQGTRLTVV.

The genes are TRBV5-1 and TRBJ2-4; 7 bases line up with TRBD1. Germline trimming cut 0 bases from V and 0 bases from J; bases unmatched to any gene: 9. The germline gives CDR1 SGHRS, CDR2 YFSETQ. The CDR3 loop spans 18 amino acids. In DNA form, the CDR3 reads TGCGCCAGCAGCTTGGAGGGGGCTGTACAGCTAGCCAAAAACATTCAGTACTTC. It is translated as CASSLEGAVQLAKNIQYF.

This chain links TRBV2 with TRBJ2-7, with a weak D call TRBD1 (6 bases). Between the trimmed V and J ends, which lost 6 bases and 2 bases, there was a span of 17 bases. CDR1 SNHLY and CDR2 FYNNEI come from the germline V gene. The CDR3 consists of 15 residues. CDR3 DNA sequence: TGTGCCAGCAGAGCCGGGCCGGGACATCCCTACGAGCAGTACTTC. This codes for CASRAGPGHPYEQYF.